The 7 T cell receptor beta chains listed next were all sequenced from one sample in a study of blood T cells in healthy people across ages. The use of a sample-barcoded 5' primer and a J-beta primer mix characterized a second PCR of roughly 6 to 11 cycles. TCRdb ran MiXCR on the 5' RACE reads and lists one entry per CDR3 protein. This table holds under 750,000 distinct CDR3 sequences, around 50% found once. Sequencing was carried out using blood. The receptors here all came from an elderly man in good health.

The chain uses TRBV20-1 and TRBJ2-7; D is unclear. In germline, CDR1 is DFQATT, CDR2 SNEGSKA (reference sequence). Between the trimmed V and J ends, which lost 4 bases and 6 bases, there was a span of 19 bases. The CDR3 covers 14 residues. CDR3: CSATTSTRFGEQYF. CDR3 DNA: TGCAGTGCTACCACATCCACGAGGTTTGGCGAGCAGTACTTC.

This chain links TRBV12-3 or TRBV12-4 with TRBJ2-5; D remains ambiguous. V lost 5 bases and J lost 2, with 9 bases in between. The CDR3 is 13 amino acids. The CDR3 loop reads CASSRVDQETQYF. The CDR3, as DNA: TGTGCCAGCAGTAGGGTTGATCAAGAGACCCAGTACTTC.

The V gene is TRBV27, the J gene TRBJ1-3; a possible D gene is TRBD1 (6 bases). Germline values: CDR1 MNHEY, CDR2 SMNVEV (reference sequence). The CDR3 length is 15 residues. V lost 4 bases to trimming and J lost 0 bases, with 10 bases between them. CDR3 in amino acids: CASSSLQGSGNTIYF. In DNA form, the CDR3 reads TGTGCCAGCAGTTCGCTACAGGGCTCTGGAAACACCATATATTTT.

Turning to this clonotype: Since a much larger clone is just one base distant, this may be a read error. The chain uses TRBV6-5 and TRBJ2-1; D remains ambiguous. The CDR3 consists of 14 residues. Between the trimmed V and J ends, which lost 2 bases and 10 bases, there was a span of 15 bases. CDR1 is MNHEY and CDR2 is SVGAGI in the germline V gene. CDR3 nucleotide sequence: TGTGCCAGCAGTTACCAGGACGGACCCTACGAGCAGTTCTTC. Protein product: CASSYQDGPYEQFF.

The CDR3: CSARMAAGLPDTQYF. The CDR3 DNA is TGCAGTGCTAGAATGGCTGCGGGGTTGCCAGATACGCAGTATTTT. The chain links TRBV20-1 to TRBJ2-3; weak D call: TRBD2 (6 bases). Trimming took off 2 bases at V and 4 bases at J, with 16 bases between the two ends. Germline CDR1 and CDR2: DFQATT and SNEGSKA (reference sequence). This CDR3 region has 15 residues.

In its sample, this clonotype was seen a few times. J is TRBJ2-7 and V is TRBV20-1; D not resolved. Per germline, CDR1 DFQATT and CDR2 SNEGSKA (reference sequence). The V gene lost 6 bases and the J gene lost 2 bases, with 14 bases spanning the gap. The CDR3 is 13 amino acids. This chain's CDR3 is CSATDTNTYEQYF. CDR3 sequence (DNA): TGCAGTGCAACAGATACGAATACCTACGAGCAGTACTTC.

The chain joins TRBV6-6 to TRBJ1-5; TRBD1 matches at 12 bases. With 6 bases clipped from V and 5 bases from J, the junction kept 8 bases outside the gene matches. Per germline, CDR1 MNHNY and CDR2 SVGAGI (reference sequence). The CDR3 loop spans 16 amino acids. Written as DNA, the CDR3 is TGTGCCAGCAGGGACCCGGGACAGGGGGCCTATCAGCCCCAGCATTTT. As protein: CASRDPGQGAYQPQHF.